The TCR beta chain described here comes from a study of shared clonotypes between healthy human individuals. CDR1 is MNHNS and CDR2 is SASEGT in the germline V gene. This CDR3 contains 14 residues. V shed 8 bases and J 6 bases; nucleotides not matched to a gene: 10. Study results and caveats: The study found 4.5% to 6% of naive CD4 clonotypes shared across a handful of donors.

Donors had no recently reported acute infections or vaccinations and were HIV-negative. For sorted subsets, 150 to 200 ng DNA per replicate equaled roughly 30,000 T cell genomes. Per the original methods: Junction-only sequences without quality scores were provided by ImmunoSEQ, so filtering was different. Data came from immunoSEQ multiplex PCR; TCRdb stores just in-frame clones and leaves some out. V and J calls and clone size follow that table, whereas D and trimming were derived from the DNA. The sample yields 1,500,000 or so clones, roughly 96% seen once. Turning to this clone: Its cognate antigen is unknown.

The J gene is TRBJ1-5, the V gene TRBV6-1; 7 bases map to TRBD1. This clonotype was obtained from a man aged 25 to 40 in good health. The sample consisted of naive CD4+ T cells sorted from blood. Stated subset: CD45RA+ positively selected. The DNA of the CDR3 is TGTGCCAGCTCCACACAGGGGATCCGTCAGCCCCAGCATTTT. Residues: CASSTQGIRQPQHF.